The rows below give T cell receptor beta chains drawn from one sample of a study of metastatic and nonmetastatic thyroid tumors. TCRdb re-clonotyped the PCR reads through MiXCR. The sample contains about 5,300 clones, approximately 37% of which appear only once. Sample: adjacent normal tissue. These TCRs come from a female donor with papillary thyroid cancer or a benign thyroid nodule (not recorded which). Some clones in this sample may be carry-over from other donors' samples. Both conserved end residues are part of each CDR3. The D gene is left open where the match is weak. Clone size appears in some rows only: once, few, many, or a class for an expanded clone.

v_call	j_call	clone_size	d_call	cdr3_nt	cdr3_aa
TRBV6-1	TRBJ1-1	-	-	TGTGCCAGCACAAACTTCTGGGGGACATACCTGAACACTGAAGCCTTCTTT	CASTNFWGTYLNTEAFF
TRBV20-1	TRBJ2-1	-	TRBD2	TGCAGTGCTAGAATAGGACTAGCGGGAGGGGATGAGCAGTTCTTC	CSARIGLAGGDEQFF
TRBV18	TRBJ2-7	-	-	TGTGCCAGCTCCCCCCAAGGACATACCTACGAGCAGTACTTC	CASSPQGHTYEQYF
TRBV5-8	TRBJ1-2	-	-	TGTGCCAGCAGCTTCGGGGGGCGCGATGGCTACACCTTC	CASSFGGRDGYTF
TRBV5-5	TRBJ2-1	-	-	TGTGCCAGCAGCTTGGCCTTAAGCTCCTACAATGAGCAGTTCTTC	CASSLALSSYNEQFF
TRBV20-1	TRBJ1-2	-	TRBD1	TGCAGTGCTAGAGGACAGGGCGACAACTATGGCTACACCTTC	CSARGQGDNYGYTF
TRBV28	TRBJ1-6	-	TRBD1	TGTGCCAGCAGGGGGACAGAACCAACCAATTCACCCCTCCACTTT	CASRGTEPTNSPLHF
TRBV15	TRBJ2-1	few	-	TGTGCCACCAGCAGAGATCGGGCTGTCGGGATATACAATGAGCAGTTCTTC	CATSRDRAVGIYNEQFF
TRBV6-6	TRBJ2-7	-	-	TGTGCCAGCAGTTACTCGGTCCCTCGGGGGGAGCAGTACTTC	CASSYSVPRGEQYF
TRBV11-1	TRBJ2-6	-	-	TGTGCCAGCAGCTTCGGCCCGGGACAAGCCTCTGGGGCCAACGTCCTGACTTTC	CASSFGPGQASGANVLTF
TRBV28	TRBJ1-1	few	TRBD1	TGTGCCGGTTCGACAGGGGCCCTGAACACTGAAGCTTTCTTT	CAGSTGALNTEAFF
TRBV7-8	TRBJ1-3	-	-	TGTGCCAGCATCCCGGGGAGCTCTGGAAACACCATATATTTT	CASIPGSSGNTIYF
TRBV20-1	TRBJ2-7	-	TRBD1	TGCAGTGCCGAAAAGACAGGGACGACCTACGAGCAGTACTTC	CSAEKTGTTYEQYF
TRBV2	TRBJ2-2	-	-	TGTGCCAGCAGTGAAGCGCCGTTTTGGCTAATTGACCCGATGAACACCGGGGAGCTGTTTTTT	CASSEAPFWLIDPMNTGELFF
TRBV6-1	TRBJ2-1	few	TRBD2	TGTGCCAGCAGTGACAGGCTAGCGGGAGTGGGCCGCTACAATGAGCAGTTCTTC	CASSDRLAGVGRYNEQFF
TRBV2	TRBJ2-7	-	-	TGTGCCAGCACTCTCACCGCCTACGAGCAGTACTTC	CASTLTAYEQYF
TRBV20-1	TRBJ2-7	few	TRBD1	TGCAGTGCCAGGGACAGACGTTACGAGCAGTACTTC	CSARDRRYEQYF
TRBV10-1	TRBJ2-1	-	-	TGCGCCAGCAGTGAATTGCAGGGGATCTCCTACAATGAGCAGTTCTTC	CASSELQGISYNEQFF
TRBV7-9	TRBJ1-4	-	TRBD1	TGTGCCAGCAGCCTCCCACAGGGGAATGAAAAACTGTTTTTT	CASSLPQGNEKLFF
TRBV6-1	TRBJ2-3	-	TRBD2	TGTGCCAGCAGTACATGGGGACTAGCGGGTAGAGATACGCAGTATTTT	CASSTWGLAGRDTQYF
TRBV6-1	TRBJ1-4	-	-	TGTGCCAGCAGTGAAGGGGTGGGGAGGGGGAATGAAAAACTGTTTTTT	CASSEGVGRGNEKLFF
TRBV5-1	TRBJ1-1	-	TRBD1	TGCGCCAGCAGCTTGGGACAGGGCTCGAACACTGAAGCTTTCTTT	CASSLGQGSNTEAFF
TRBV25-1	TRBJ2-5	few	-	TGTGCCAGCAGTGAACCATCCTCGGGGCAAGAGACCCAGTACTTC	CASSEPSSGQETQYF
TRBV12-3/TRBV12-4	TRBJ2-7	-	-	TGTGCCAGCAGTTTACGGGGACTGGGGTACGAGCAGTACTTC	CASSLRGLGYEQYF
TRBV7-2	TRBJ1-3	-	TRBD1	TGTGCCAGCAGCCCTAGACAGGGGGCTGGAAACACCATATATTTT	CASSPRQGAGNTIYF
TRBV4-3	TRBJ1-5	few	-	TGCGCCAGCAGTCAAAGAGCGGGACAGCCCCAGCATTTT	CASSQRAGQPQHF
TRBV11-2	TRBJ1-6	-	TRBD1	TGTGCCAGCAGCTTTCCCAGGACAGGGCCTAATAATTCACCCCTCCACTTT	CASSFPRTGPNNSPLHF
TRBV12-3/TRBV12-4	TRBJ2-1	-	TRBD1	TGTGCCAGCGGGACAGGGAGAGCAAATGAGCAGTTCTTC	CASGTGRANEQFF
TRBV20-1	TRBJ2-3	-	TRBD2	TGCAGTGCTAGAGATCAGCGGCGACTAGCGGGAGTTGGGACAGATACGCAGTATTTT	CSARDQRRLAGVGTDTQYF
TRBV2	TRBJ1-2	-	-	TGTGCCAGCAGTGATTCCAGGGCGCGTGGCTACACCTTC	CASSDSRARGYTF
TRBV3-1	TRBJ2-5	-	-	TGTGCCAGCAGCCAAATGACTAGTCAAGAGACCCAGTACTTC	CASSQMTSQETQYF
TRBV25-1	TRBJ2-1	few	TRBD2	TGTGCCAGCAGTGAAGTTTCTAGCGGGAGGAGCTCCTACAATGAGCAGTTCTTC	CASSEVSSGRSSYNEQFF
TRBV12-3/TRBV12-4	TRBJ1-4	few	-	TGTGCCAGCAGTCCTGGCCCCGGGACCGCGTGGGAAAAACTGTTTTTT	CASSPGPGTAWEKLFF
TRBV6-1	TRBJ2-7	-	TRBD1	TGTGCCAGCATCCCAGGGGGCGGGAACGAGCAGTACTTC	CASIPGGGNEQYF
TRBV27	TRBJ2-7	few	-	TGTGCCAGCAGACCCTATGAGACCTCCTACGAGCAGTACTTC	CASRPYETSYEQYF
TRBV5-1	TRBJ2-3	medium-sized	-	TGCGCCAGCAGCTTGGAGCAAGCTGCTAGATCTGATACGCAGTATTTT	CASSLEQAARSDTQYF
TRBV27	TRBJ2-3	few	-	TGTGCCAGCAGTCGAGGCGGATCTAGCACAGAGACGCAGTCTTTT	CASSRGGSSTETQSF
TRBV7-2	TRBJ1-1	hyperexpanded	TRBD1	TGTGCCAGCAGCCCCGACAGGGGATCTGAAGCTTTCTTT	CASSPDRGSEAFF
TRBV6-2/TRBV6-3	TRBJ2-7	few	-	TGTGCCAGCAGTTTTAGCCCCCTAATCGACGAGCAGTACTTC	CASSFSPLIDEQYF
TRBV27	TRBJ1-1	-	-	TGTGCCAGCAGTTTTCAGGGGTTTAATGAAGCTTTCTTT	CASSFQGFNEAFF
TRBV6-1	TRBJ1-5	few	TRBD1	TGTGCCAGCCGCGGACAGGGGGCGAGCAATCAGCCCCAGCATTTT	CASRGQGASNQPQHF